These 24 T cell receptor beta chains originate from one sample sequenced in a study of blood T cell repertoires in COVID-19. Clones were read by immunoSEQ multiplex PCR, and TCRdb kept only the in-frame ones, dropping some. This sample has about 220,000 clones, with around 90% found just once. The sequenced sample was PBMCs or T cells enriched from blood (not recorded which). These receptors came from a woman under 40 who had recovered from COVID-19.

The chain carries TRBV12-3 or TRBV12-4 and TRBJ1-4; the D is unclear. This CDR3 has 12 amino acids. Trimming pared 6 bases from V and 5 bases from J, leaving 7 bases between. The CDR3: CASSGVNEKLFF. The CDR3 nucleotides read TGTGCCAGCAGCGGGGTGAATGAAAAACTGTTTTTT.

This rearrangement joins TRBV10-3 to TRBJ1-2; 10 bases are shared with TRBD1. Germline CDR1 is ENHRY and CDR2 is SYGVKD. The CDR3 is 15 residues long. The V and J ends lost 4 bases and 7 bases, in that order; junction bases with no gene match: 9. The CDR3 DNA is TGTGCCATCAGTGTTGGGACAGGGGCGGGGAGTGGCTACACCTTC. Translating gives CAISVGTGAGSGYTF.

The rearrangement uses TRBV5-4 and TRBJ2-2; 9 positions match TRBD2. Germline V gene lookup returns CDR1 SGHNT and CDR2 YYREEE (reference sequence). Trimming at V came to 0 bases and at J to 2 bases, leaving 5 bases not matched to a gene. The CDR3 extends over 17 amino acids. The CDR3 sequence is CASSLDGGTSNTGELFF. For the CDR3, the DNA is TGTGCCAGCAGCTTGGACGGTGGGACTAGCAACACCGGGGAGCTGTTTTTT.

The V call is TRBV5-5, the J call TRBJ2-6; 13 bases agree with TRBD2. The CDR3 consists of 18 residues. The germline CDR1 and CDR2 sequences are SGHKS and YYEKEE (reference sequence). V was clipped by 3 bases and J by 0 bases; unmatched bases: 3. The CDR3 nucleotides read TGTGCCAGCAGCTCACTAGCGGGGGGGCCCTCTGGGGCCAACGTCCTGACTTTC. Protein sequence: CASSSLAGGPSGANVLTF.

This clone was seen once. This rearrangement joins TRBV6-2 or TRBV6-3 to TRBJ2-1, with D perhaps matching TRBD1 (6 bases). The CDR3 is made up of 16 amino acids. The germline V gene encodes CDR1 MNHEY and CDR2 SVGEGT. Trimming removed 2 bases from V and 4 bases from J, with 15 bases in between. CDR3: CASSYPMGGQYNEQFF. CDR3 bases: TGTGCCAGCAGTTACCCGATGGGCGGACAGTACAATGAGCAGTTCTTC.

This chain connects TRBV4-1 to TRBJ1-3; D gene ambiguous. Germline CDR1 reads MGHRA; CDR2 reads YSYEKL. The CDR3 extends over 15 amino acids. V gave up 1 base and J gave up 5 bases, with 12 bases separating them. CDR3 in DNA: TGCGCCAGCAGCCAAGGGCTGGAGACCCGAAACACCATATATTTT. Protein: CASSQGLETRNTIYF.

The genes are TRBV10-3 and TRBJ1-5, with D perhaps matching TRBD1 (6 bases). The V and J ends lost 7 bases and 5 bases respectively, with 12 bases between them. Looked up from germline, CDR1 is ENHRY and CDR2 is SYGVKD. CDR3 length: 13 residues. CDR3 residues: CAINRDKDQPQHF. For the CDR3, the DNA is TGTGCCATCAACCGGGACAAGGATCAGCCCCAGCATTTT.

The chain links TRBV7-3 to TRBJ1-4; 7 nucleotides line up with TRBD1. Germline V gives CDR1 SGHTA, CDR2 FQGTGA. The CDR3 is 14 residues long. V was pared by 5 bases and J by 5 bases, with 5 bases of the junction left unmatched. CDR3: CASSLGGPNEKLFF. CDR3 nucleotides: TGTGCCAGCAGCCTAGGGGGCCCCAATGAAAAACTGTTTTTT.

The J gene is TRBJ1-1, the V gene TRBV7-3; 7 nucleotides agree with TRBD1. J lost 11 bases, V lost 2 bases, and 5 bases had no gene match. This CDR3 is built from 12 residues. Germline V gives CDR1 SGHTA, CDR2 FQGTGA. CDR3 residues: CASSLGGGRAFF. The CDR3, as DNA: TGTGCCAGCAGCTTAGGAGGGGGCAGGGCTTTCTTT.

This chain joins TRBV10-1 and TRBJ2-5, with 8 nucleotides matching TRBD1. CDR1 is WNHNN and CDR2 is SYGVQD in the germline V gene (reference sequence). The ends lost 2 bases at V and 5 bases at J; junction bases unmatched: 13. This CDR3 is 17 amino acids long. CDR3 amino acids: CASSESYGQGGRETQYF. The CDR3 DNA follows: TGCGCCAGCAGTGAGAGCTATGGACAGGGAGGTAGGGAGACCCAGTACTTC.

The chain has TRBV6-1 and TRBJ1-5; D is possibly TRBD1 (6 bases). Trimming cost V 3 bases and J 0 bases, with 21 bases left between them. The germline gives CDR1 MNHNS, CDR2 SASEGT. The CDR3 consists of 19 residues. The CDR3 coding sequence is TGTGCCAGCAGTGACCCCTGGGCAGGGGTAGGGGCTAGCAATCAGCCCCAGCATTTT. Translation: CASSDPWAGVGASNQPQHF.

V usage is TRBV19 and J usage is TRBJ2-5, with unresolved D. The CDR3 is 11 amino acids. The germline CDR1 and CDR2 sequences are LNHDA and SQIVND (reference sequence). Trimming cost V 6 bases and J 4 bases, with 6 bases left between them. CDR3 coding DNA: TGTGCCAGTAGAACGGGAGAGACCCAGTACTTC. Translation gives CASRTGETQYF.

The chain uses TRBV27 and TRBJ1-2; weak D call: TRBD1 (5 bases). The germline CDR1 and CDR2 sequences are MNHEY and SMNVEV (reference sequence). This CDR3 spans 17 amino acids. The V gene lost 0 bases and the J gene lost 4 bases, with 18 bases spanning the gap. The CDR3 reads CASSLSPRGEKVYGYTF. As DNA, the CDR3 is TGTGCCAGCAGTTTATCCCCACGGGGGGAGAAGGTCTATGGCTACACCTTC.

This chain connects TRBV5-4 to TRBJ2-7; a weak D match, TRBD2 (5 bases). Germline CDR1 reads SGHNT; CDR2 reads YYREEE (reference sequence). This CDR3 is 13 amino acids long. Between the trimmed V and J ends, which lost 4 bases and 2 bases, there was a span of 10 bases. CDR3 nucleotides: TGTGCCAGCAGCCGGTACGGGGCCTACGAGCAGTACTTC. This translates into CASSRYGAYEQYF.

This chain connects TRBV4-3 to TRBJ2-1, with 7 positions matching TRBD2. Per germline, CDR1 LGHNA and CDR2 YSLEER. The length of the CDR3 is 16 residues. V shed 0 bases and J 7 bases; nucleotides not matched to a gene: 9. CDR3 region: CASSQDGGLSPNEQFF. Here the CDR3 DNA reads TGCGCCAGCAGCCAAGATGGGGGACTATCCCCTAATGAGCAGTTCTTC.

The chain uses TRBV14 and TRBJ1-5; TRBD1 is a possible D gene (6 bases). Germline V gene lookup returns CDR1 SGHDN and CDR2 FVKESK. There are 16 residues in the CDR3. V was trimmed by 0 bases and J by 5 bases, leaving 14 bases between them. The CDR3 coding sequence is TGTGCCAGCAGCCAAGAAGGGACAATGATTCATCAGCCCCAGCATTTT. Its translation is CASSQEGTMIHQPQHF.

The chain links TRBV5-4 to TRBJ1-1; D is perhaps TRBD1 (5 bases). The germline gives CDR1 SGHNT, CDR2 YYREEE (reference sequence). The V end was cut by 1 base, the J end by 1 base, with 11 bases between. The CDR3 has 15 residues. CDR3: CASSLSHGGNTEAFF. The CDR3 DNA follows: TGTGCCAGCAGCTTGAGCCACGGGGGGAACACTGAAGCTTTCTTT.

This clone was detected only once. The V and J genes are TRBV19 and TRBJ2-7, with a tentative D call TRBD1 (5 bases). V shed 4 bases and J shed 1 base, with 8 bases lying between them. The CDR3 runs 13 residues. Germline CDR1 and CDR2: LNHDA and SQIVND (reference sequence). CDR3 sequence reads: CASSTTGSYEQYF. In nucleotides, the CDR3 is TGTGCCAGTAGTACTACAGGATCCTACGAGCAGTACTTC.

This clone was counted once. This CDR3 is CASSEKTPGPGGYTF. The CDR3 nucleotides read TGTGCCAGCAGCGAAAAAACCCCAGGTCCGGGGGGCTACACCTTC. This chain uses TRBV7-2 with TRBJ1-2, with unresolved D. Germline V lookup: CDR1 SGHTA, CDR2 FQGNSA. The germline V and J ends were trimmed by 5 bases and 8 bases, with 21 bases remaining between them. The CDR3 is 15 amino acids.

The chain recombines TRBV5-1 with TRBJ2-7; the D is unclear. CDR1 is SGHRS, CDR2 YFSETQ, per germline. V shed 4 bases and J shed 5 bases, with 19 bases lying between them. The CDR3 contains 15 residues. The CDR3 reads CASSADGSPSDEQYF. The CDR3 nucleotides read TGCGCCAGCAGCGCCGACGGCTCCCCCAGCGACGAGCAGTACTTC.

V usage is TRBV4-3 and J usage is TRBJ1-1; D gene uncertain. The CDR3 runs to 14 residues. Germline assignment: CDR1 LGHNA and CDR2 YSLEER. Deletions cut 0 bases from V and 5 bases from J, with 10 bases between. The CDR3 protein is CASSQDEPRTEAFF. The CDR3, as DNA: TGCGCCAGCAGCCAAGATGAGCCGAGGACTGAAGCTTTCTTT.

This chain links TRBV6-5 with TRBJ2-2; weak D call: TRBD1 (6 bases). Germline V lookup: CDR1 MNHEY, CDR2 SVGAGI. The CDR3 is made up of 14 amino acids. V was trimmed by 7 bases and J by 5 bases, leaving 14 bases between them. The CDR3 bases are TGTGCCAGCATCGGGGCCCAGGGGACCGGGGAGCTGTTTTTT. This translates into CASIGAQGTGELFF.

V gene TRBV13 combines with J gene TRBJ2-7; 7 bases align to TRBD2. Trimming at V came to 5 bases and at J to 5 bases, leaving 15 bases not matched to a gene. The germline V gene has CDR1 PRHDT and CDR2 FYEKMQ (reference sequence). There are 16 residues in the CDR3. The chain's CDR3 is CASSVNPWGGKNEQYF. The CDR3 DNA is TGTGCCAGCAGCGTTAATCCTTGGGGGGGGAAGAACGAGCAGTACTTC.

V and J are TRBV10-2 and TRBJ1-1; a possible D gene is TRBD1 (6 bases). The germline CDR1 and CDR2 sequences are WSHSY and SAAADI. The CDR3 sequence is 15 residues long. Trimming removed 2 bases at V and 4 bases at J, with 14 bases between. The CDR3 sequence: CASSEAQGGTTEAFF. The CDR3 coding sequence is TGCGCCAGCAGTGAGGCACAGGGAGGGACCACTGAAGCTTTCTTT.